The 20 T cell receptor beta chains reported below all come from one sample, sequenced in a study of CXCR3-negative and CXCR3-positive naive CD8 T cells. With UMI labels, 5' RACE was used to prepare the TRB cDNA libraries. After re-calling the 5' RACE reads, TCRdb lists one entry per CDR3 protein, DNA absent. The listing contains about 130,000 distinct CDR3 sequences. Sequencing used naive CXCR3- CD8+ T cells from blood. Subset given: CD45RO-CCR7+CD27+CD95- naive CD8+ T cells lacking CXCR3 (TNR3-). The receptors here all came from a human donor in good health. Some clones in this sample may be carry-over from other donors' samples.

This chain links TRBV20-1 with TRBJ2-3; TCRdb's D gene call, TRBD1, goes unchecked for lack of DNA. Germline CDR1 and CDR2: DFQATT and SNEGSKA (reference sequence). The CDR3 runs to 16 residues. The CDR3 protein is CSAPWTGVLGTDTQYF.

V gene TRBV2 combines with J gene TRBJ1-4; TCRdb's D call, TRBD1, is unchecked because there is no DNA. Germline V CDR1 and CDR2: SNHLY, FYNNEI. CDR3 length equals 16 residues. The CDR3 reads CASSGTGIATNEKLFF.

The chain recombines TRBV28 with TRBJ2-5; TCRdb outputs TRBD2, but without DNA this stays unchecked. The CDR3 spans 16 residues. Germline CDR1 reads MDHEN; CDR2 reads SYDVKM. CDR3 amino acids: CAGSPSGATYQETQYF.

The V and J genes are TRBV7-2 and TRBJ1-2; the TCRdb call, TRBD1, lacks DNA for checking. This CDR3 comprises 16 residues. The V gene's germline CDR1 is SGHTA and CDR2 FQGNSA. The CDR3 is CASSSAPVQTNYGYTF.

The V gene is TRBV7-9, the J gene TRBJ2-7; the D gene TCRdb calls, TRBD1, cannot be checked with no DNA. The CDR3 covers 13 residues. CDR1 is SEHNR and CDR2 is FQNEAQ in the germline V gene (reference sequence). CDR3 in amino acids: CASSVTVSYEQYF. The whole variable domain, remainder taken from reference TRBV7-9 and TRBJ2-7, is DTGVSQNPRHKITKRGQNVTFRCDPISEHNRLYWYRQTLGQGPEFLTYFQNEAQLEKSRLLSDRFSAERPKGSFSTLEIQRTEQGDSAMYLCASSVTVSYEQYFGPGTRLTVT.

The chain carries TRBV29-1 and TRBJ2-7; there is no DNA to check the TCRdb D call of TRBD1. The CDR3 is made up of 12 amino acids. Germline V gives CDR1 SQVTM, CDR2 ANQGSEA. This CDR3 reads CSVLDGAAEQYF.

The chain carries TRBV7-3 and TRBJ2-1; the TRBD2 assignment by TCRdb is unverifiable without DNA. Looked up from germline, CDR1 is SGHTA and CDR2 is FQGTGA. The CDR3 has 14 amino acids. The CDR3 is CASSPEGTYNEQFF.

Here the CDR3 reads CASSLVGFEPQSGSEAFF. This sequence joins TRBV11-2 and TRBJ1-1; TCRdb's D gene call, TRBD1, goes unchecked for lack of DNA. The CDR3 is made up of 18 amino acids. Germline assignment: CDR1 SGHAT and CDR2 FQNNGV.

The chain has TRBV5-1 and TRBJ2-5; TCRdb gives TRBD1 as the D gene, but with no DNA this cannot be confirmed. CDR1 is SGHRS and CDR2 is YFSETQ in the germline V gene. The CDR3 consists of 12 residues. CDR3 sequence reads: CASDSGDETQYF. Full variable domain (remainder filled in from reference TRBV5-1 and TRBJ2-5): KAGVTQTPRYLIKTRGQQVTLSCSPISGHRSVSWYQQTPGQGLQFLFEYFSETQRNKGNFPGRFSGRQFSNSRSEMNVSTLELGDSALYLCASDSGDETQYFGPGTRLLVL.

The gene calls are TRBV28 and TRBJ2-3; the D call from TCRdb, TRBD2, cannot be confirmed without DNA. There are 15 residues in the CDR3. CDR1 is MDHEN, CDR2 SYDVKM, per germline. The CDR3 spells CASSFLSGSWDTQYF.

The gene calls are TRBV7-3 and TRBJ2-1; the TCRdb call, TRBD1, lacks DNA for checking. Germline CDR1 is SGHTA and CDR2 is FQGTGA. The CDR3 spans 17 residues. This chain's CDR3 is CASSLMGRGQGASEQFF.

The chain is built from TRBV13 and TRBJ1-5. Germline lookup yields CDR1 PRHDT and CDR2 FYEKMQ (reference sequence). The CDR3 has 13 amino acids. The CDR3 protein is CASSLRGIQPQHF.

The J gene is TRBJ2-1, the V gene TRBV6-2 or TRBV6-3; checking the TCRdb D call of TRBD2 is not possible without DNA. Per the germline V gene, CDR1 is MNHEY and CDR2 is SVGEGT. The CDR3 has 15 residues. The CDR3 sequence: CASSYSSSGGNEQFF.

The V gene is TRBV29-1, the J gene TRBJ2-2; absent DNA, TCRdb's TRBD1 call cannot be checked. The length of the CDR3 is 14 residues. Germline lookup yields CDR1 SQVTM and CDR2 ANQGSEA. CDR3 sequence: CSVDGAPVTGELFF.

The chain recombines TRBV29-1 with TRBJ2-5; TCRdb designates TRBD2, a call that cannot be tested without DNA. Germline CDR1 is SQVTM and CDR2 is ANQGSEA. This CDR3 has 13 amino acids. The CDR3 here is CSVEVGGLETQYF.

V and J are TRBV2 and TRBJ2-5; lacking DNA, the TRBD1 call made by TCRdb goes unchecked. The CDR3 runs 15 residues. The germline gives CDR1 SNHLY, CDR2 FYNNEI. The CDR3 spells CASRSWGEWGETQYF.

The chain has TRBV5-4 and TRBJ1-1; TCRdb's D gene call, TRBD1, goes unchecked for lack of DNA. Germline values: CDR1 SGHNT, CDR2 YYREEE (reference sequence). The CDR3 length is 16 residues. CDR3 in amino acids: CASRPQVVGAATEAFF.

The rearrangement uses TRBV7-3 and TRBJ2-7; TCRdb outputs TRBD1, but without DNA this stays unchecked. The CDR3 runs 13 residues. The germline V gene encodes CDR1 SGHTA and CDR2 FQGTGA. CDR3 loop: CASSASDSYEQYF.

The J gene is TRBJ2-6, the V gene TRBV24-1; the D call of TRBD1 rests on TCRdb alone, since no DNA is present to check it. The CDR3 loop spans 19 amino acids. Germline V lookup: CDR1 KGHDR, CDR2 SFDVKD. CDR3 in amino acids: CATSDTGTFPLSGANVLTF.

The chain couples TRBV6-1 to TRBJ2-7; no DNA is available, so the TRBD1 call from TCRdb remains unchecked. This CDR3 contains 16 residues. CDR1 MNHNS and CDR2 SASEGT come from the germline V gene. The CDR3 sequence: CASSEPRTGGSYEQYF.